These 5 T cell receptor beta chains were sequenced from one sample in a study of T cell repertoires in cytomegalovirus infection (dated by TCRdb to between 2018 and 2020). The treatment or condition label, read with the paper, signifies: in vitro stimulation with specific CMV peptide epitopes to enrich CMV-specific T cells. Their antigens remain unidentified. Reads for this sample came from an Illumina HiSeq 1500. TCRdb took the public reads, trimmed them with fastp at Q25, ran MiXCR for clone calling and kept in-frame beta chains. Records with the same CDR3 protein are collapsed into one entry carrying the most frequent genes and DNA. Within this sample are approximately 270,000 distinct CDR3 sequences, with around 20% of them counted one time only. The ten largest clones add up to about 20% of the sample. Sample: cultured PBMCs, taken from culture after CMV antigen stimulation. These receptors all stem from a human donor in good health (CMV status not recorded). Some clones in this sample may be carry-over from other donors' samples.

The chain has TRBV19 and TRBJ1-1; D is perhaps TRBD1 (5 bases). Germline V CDR1 and CDR2: LNHDA, SQIVND (reference sequence). Trimming left V 3 bases short and J 8 bases short, with 16 bases between. CDR3 length equals 14 residues. This CDR3 reads CASSIWDRRREAFF. The CDR3 DNA reads TGTGCCAGTAGTATTTGGGACCGGAGGAGGGAAGCTTTCTTT. The full variable domain, rest sourced from reference TRBV19 and TRBJ1-1, is DGGITQSPKYLFRKEGQNVTLSCEQNLNHDAMYWYRQDPGQGLRLIYYSQIVNDFQKGDIAEGYSVSREKKESFPLTVTSAQKNPTAFYLCASSIWDRRREAFFGQGTRLTVV.

This clonotype was found a few times. This chain joins TRBV6-1 and TRBJ2-5, with 10 nucleotides matching TRBD2. Germline V lookup: CDR1 MNHNS, CDR2 SASEGT. V trimming: 4 bases; J trimming: 4 bases; junction bases outside the gene matches: 6. The CDR3 is 15 amino acids. CDR3 residues: CASSAIAGGGETQYF. The CDR3 bases are TGTGCCAGCAGTGCCATAGCGGGAGGAGGAGAGACCCAGTACTTC.

This clonotype showed up many times. The chain has TRBV7-9 and TRBJ1-1; D possibly corresponds to TRBD1 (5 bases). The germline V gene has CDR1 SEHNR and CDR2 FQNEAQ (reference sequence). Trimming took off 2 bases at V and 2 bases at J, with 9 bases between the two ends. CDR3 length equals 14 residues. DNA for the CDR3: TGTGCCAGCAGCTTAAGGGACGGAAACACTGAAGCTTTCTTT. Protein product: CASSLRDGNTEAFF.

This clonotype came up a few times. The rearrangement joins TRBV6-5 to TRBJ1-1, with D unresolved. The V end lost 7 bases, the J end lost 2 bases, and 11 bases lay between the germline ends. CDR1 is MNHEY and CDR2 is SVGAGI in the germline V gene. This CDR3 contains 13 residues. CDR3 residues: CASTAPGNTEAFF. CDR3 DNA sequence: TGTGCCAGCACCGCGCCGGGCAACACTGAAGCTTTCTTT.

The V call is TRBV10-3, the J call TRBJ1-1; TRBD1 is a possible D gene (5 bases). Germline lookup yields CDR1 ENHRY and CDR2 SYGVKD. The CDR3 is 13 amino acids. Trimming left V 11 bases short and J 1 base short, with 14 bases between. CDR3 sequence reads: CASQQDENTEAFF. As DNA, the CDR3 is TGTGCCTCACAACAGGATGAGAACACTGAAGCTTTCTTT.